This TCR beta chain is drawn from a study of immune heterogeneity within non-small cell lung tumors. In the study overall: In total, the tumors were 4 squamous cell carcinomas, around ten non-squamous carcinomas and 1 not otherwise specified.

Bulk tumor genomic DNA constituted the template, at around 600 ng per sample. Surgical sampling yielded several biopsies per primary tumor (spaced far apart). Each patient presented with untreated, newly diagnosed non-small cell lung cancer and received curative surgery. Everyone who gave samples had just been diagnosed with non-small cell lung cancer and was having surgery with curative intent. V was cut by 2 bases and J by 5 bases, with 14 bases left in between. Germline lookup yields CDR1 SGDLS and CDR2 YYNGEE. The CDR3 covers 15 residues. Whole-study findings and limits: Dominant CDR3 beta clonotypes repeated across a patient's tumor loci, while different loci held unique high-frequency clones. Local T-cell clonality was recorded as moderately but significantly correlated with local tumor mutational burden, with R roughly 0.31.

About this clonotype itself: Its specificity is not known.

TCR beta CDR3 was amplified by multiplex PCR using 32 V and 13 J primers. TCRdb re-called the multiplex PCR reads with MiXCR, one entry per CDR3 protein. This sample has fewer than 15,000 distinct CDR3 sequences; under 25% occur once, and the top ten carry 3.5% to 5.5%. This sequence was found in a man aged 60 to 69 with non-small cell lung cancer. The sample was lung tumor tissue. V and J are TRBV9 and TRBJ2-1, with no clear D. CDR3 sequence reads: CASSVSPRSHNEQFF. CDR3 DNA: TGTGCCAGCAGCGTGTCCCCCAGGAGTCACAATGAGCAGTTCTTC.